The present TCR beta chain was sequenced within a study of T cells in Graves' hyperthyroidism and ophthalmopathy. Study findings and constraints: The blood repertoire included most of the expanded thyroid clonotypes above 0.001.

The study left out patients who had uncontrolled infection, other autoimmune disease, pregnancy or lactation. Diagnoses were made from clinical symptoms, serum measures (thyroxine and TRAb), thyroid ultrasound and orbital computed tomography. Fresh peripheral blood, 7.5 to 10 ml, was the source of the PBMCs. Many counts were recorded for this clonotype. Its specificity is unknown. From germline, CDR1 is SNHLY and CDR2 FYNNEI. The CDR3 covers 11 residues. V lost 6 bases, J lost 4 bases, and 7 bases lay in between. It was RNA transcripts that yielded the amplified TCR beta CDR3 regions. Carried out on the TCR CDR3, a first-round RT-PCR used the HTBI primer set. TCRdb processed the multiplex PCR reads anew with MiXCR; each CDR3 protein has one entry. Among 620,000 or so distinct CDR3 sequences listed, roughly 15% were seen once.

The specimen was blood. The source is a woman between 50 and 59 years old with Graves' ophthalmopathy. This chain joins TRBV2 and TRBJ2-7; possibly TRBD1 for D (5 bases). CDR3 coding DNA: TGTGCCAGCAGGCAGGGTTACGAGCAGTACTTC. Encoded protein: CASRQGYEQYF.